This TCR beta chain stems from a study of regulatory T cells in long-lasting Graves disease. Time point in this sample: persistent/refractory GD, antithyroid drugs over 5 years with positive TRAb. The TCR library was prepared using RNA isolated from PBMCs. CDR3-region Arm-PCR and iRepertoire HTBI primers produced the TCR beta libraries. TCRdb re-called the multiplex PCR reads through MiXCR, storing one row per CDR3 protein. The sample includes 310,000 or so distinct CDR3 sequences, around a fifth of them seen just once. Trimming pared 0 bases from V and 9 bases from J, leaving 17 bases between. This CDR3 spans 16 amino acids. The germline CDR1 and CDR2 sequences are SGHVS and FQNEAQ.

The chain employs TRBV7-8 and TRBJ1-4, with TRBD1 as a possible D gene (5 bases). The clonotype originates from a female donor with Graves disease. The sequencing here drew on peripheral blood mononuclear cells (PBMCs), taken when the disease was refractory, from a patient treated with antithyroid drugs. Written as DNA, the CDR3 is TGTGCCAGCAGCTTAGCCCGCGGGGACCCCTATCAAAAACTGTTTTTT. Translating gives CASSLARGDPYQKLFF.